This T cell receptor (beta chain) was profiled in a study of glioma-infiltrating T cells after dendritic cell vaccination. Looking at the study overall: Glioblastoma patients came from Phase I and II dendritic cell vaccination trials. Three intradermal dendritic cell vaccine injections were given every two weeks.

Assay used: immunoSEQ multiplex PCR; TCRdb lists only in-frame clones, some missing. The data contain 75,000 to 95,000 clones, 81% of them singletons. Described time point: after dendritic cell vaccination, including at tumor progression/relapse. None of the glioblastoma patients had an isocitrate dehydrogenase mutation. With V trimmed by 2 bases and J by 3 bases, 6 bases remained unmatched. Germline-derived CDR1 and CDR2 are SGHRS and YFSETQ. The CDR3 length is 15 residues. The chain couples TRBV5-1 to TRBJ2-3; TRBD1 agrees at 7 bases. The origin of this receptor is a human donor with glioblastoma. The sample was blood, taken after dendritic cell vaccination. This CDR3 is CASSFGQANTDTQYF. Written as DNA, the CDR3 is TGCGCCAGCAGCTTTGGACAGGCCAATACAGATACGCAGTATTTT.